Below, one TCR beta chain is given with its context. The target antigen is unknown. These data belong to a study of cytomegalovirus exposure and HLA in healthy donors. Study observations and caveats: A later analysis found first-cohort TCR clusters tended to co-occur in the 90 to 150 validation repertoires. In vitro experiments confirmed that a few CMV-associated chains were specific for CMV antigens. Per published reports, the classifier diagnosed cytomegalovirus status with high specificity and sensitivity.

The CDR3 has 13 amino acids. Libraries were prepared by immunoSEQ multiplex PCR; TCRdb keeps only in-frame clonotypes and omits some of them. The data contain over 200,000 clones, around nine tenths of them singletons. The donors were part of the 120-subject validation cohort, which stood apart from the roughly 680-subject first cohort. The source material was PBMCs. The genes are TRBV12-2 and TRBJ2-2; TRBD2 is taken as the D call from the table, unchecked against the DNA. TRBV12-2 is shown as a pseudogene. The clonotype comes from a woman aged 18-29 years in good health and CMV-seronegative. The CDR3 spells CASRPRTTGELFF. The CDR3 DNA sequence: TGTGCAAGTCGCCCACGGACTACCGGGGAGCTGTTTTTT.